A single TCR beta chain is shown here with its context. Its specificity is not known. The data stem from a study of T cells after yellow fever vaccination. Across the whole study: Fractions low in cell number were prepared with SMART-Seq v4 Ultra Low Input.

Points from the study as a whole: Just a small share of clonotypes turned up in the CD4 compartment as well as the CD8 compartment. Most primary-vaccination clones reappeared after the booster (96% CD4, about 90% CD8).

As TCR cDNA was made by 5'RACE template switching, a universal primer site and UMIs were added. TCRdb reanalysed the 5' RACE reads using MiXCR and keeps one entry per CDR3 protein. Counted here are just over 250,000 distinct CDR3 sequences, 5.2% occurring once; the ten biggest clones make up more than 3%. This receptor was obtained from a young man who received the YFV17D yellow fever vaccine. Source: CD4+ T cells sorted from PBMCs, taken on the day of the yellow fever booster vaccination.

CDR3 coding DNA: TGCAGTGCTAGGTGGTATTACGAGCAGTACTTC. Protein: CSARWYYEQYF. The chain employs TRBV20-1 and TRBJ2-7; D is undetermined. CDR1 and CDR2 from the germline V gene are DFQATT and SNEGSKA (reference sequence). The CDR3 covers 11 residues. V dropped 3 bases and J dropped 4 bases, with 7 bases sitting between them.